The clone carrying this T cell receptor (beta chain) was recorded at least ten times. Its specificity is unknown. CDR3 length: 19 amino acids. From germline, CDR1 is SGHRS and CDR2 YFSETQ. Trimming took 0 bases from V and 6 from J, leaving 25 bases between them. The record originates from a study of T-cell reconstitution after alpha-beta-depleted transplantation in children. Study-level findings and limits: Alpha-beta T cells about two months after transplant reportedly derived from several hundred expanded graft clones. One year after transplant, T-cell counts and diversity came mostly from newly produced T cells. Some patients' high day-60 TCRbeta diversity was traced to surviving recipient T cells and thymic progenitors.

This sample's TCRbeta library carried unique molecular identifier barcodes. TCRdb independently ran MiXCR on the PCR reads; one entry per CDR3 protein. Altogether under 250,000 distinct CDR3 sequences are present, about 7% being singletons, with the ten largest covering about 6%. This receptor was obtained from a boy between 2 and 10 years old with acute lymphoblastic leukemia, due to receive a stem cell transplant. The chain links TRBV5-1 to TRBJ1-5, with D tentatively TRBD1 (5 bases). Sequences were derived from PBMCs, sampled before TCRalphabeta/CD19-depleted stem cell transplant. The CDR3 protein is CASSLAPYVPRGICQPQHF. The CDR3 DNA reads as TGCGCCAGCAGCTTGGCCCCTTATGTCCCCCGGGGGATCTGTCAGCCCCAGCATTTT.